The clone carrying this TCR beta chain was seen many times. Its antigen is not identified. Trimming took 4 bases from V and 10 from J, leaving 19 bases between them. The CDR3 has 14 residues. Germline lookup yields CDR1 SGHDT and CDR2 YYEEEE. Every donor was a healthy Caucasian. These data come from a study of identical twins. Points from the study as a whole: Zero-insertion analyses might be partly confounded by invariant T cells like MAIT and iNKT. Among beta out-of-frame sequences, excess sharing between twins appeared weaker. Out-of-frame sharing of TCR alpha in monozygotic twins was underestimated by models.

Each CDR3 protein gets one entry after TCRdb re-called the 5' RACE reads with MiXCR. The table has about 160,000 distinct CDR3 sequences, approximately 3.5% seen once. The TCR was taken from a man in his late teens or twenties in good health. Sequenced material: memory T cells sorted from blood. This chain joins TRBV5-6 and TRBJ2-3; TRBD2 might be the D (5 bases). CDR3 sequence reads: CASSEREFQAAQYF. In nucleotides, the CDR3 is TGTGCCAGCAGCGAACGGGAATTTCAAGCCGCGCAGTATTTT. The complete variable domain, with remaining parts taken from reference TRBV5-6 and TRBJ2-3, reads DAGVTQSPTHLIKTRGQQVTLRCSPKSGHDTVSWYQQALGQGPQFIFQYYEEEERQRGNFPDRFSGHQFPNYSSELNVNALLLGDSALYLCASSEREFQAAQYFGPGTRLTVL.